This TCR beta chain was sequenced for a study of T cell responses to AZD1222 COVID-19 vaccine. This CDR3 spans 15 amino acids. V was clipped by 5 bases and J by 1 base; unmatched bases: 2. Germline CDR1 MNHNS, CDR2 SASEGT. Sequenced by immunoSEQ multiplex PCR; TCRdb stores in-frame clones only, minus some. The data hold about 200,000 clones, with under 95% observed a single time. Study-wide findings and caveats: Dominant CD4 TCR responses targeted spike regions 160-218 and 743-854. Close to half of all spike-specific TCRs reportedly target regions of the variants that are unmutated. The sample set comprised mostly white British donors with more females, and clonal diversity was possibly underestimated. Spike-specific TCR breadth and depth both grew after two AZD1222 doses.

A note on this clone: Its antigen is undetermined.

V usage is TRBV6-1 and J usage is TRBJ1-4; 9 positions agree with TRBD1. The receptor comes from an adult in good health. Sample: peripheral blood, taken on day 0 of MenACWY control vaccination. The CDR3 region is CASSPGQGTNEKLFF. CDR3 DNA: TGTGCCAGCAGTCCGGGACAGGGAACTAATGAAAAACTGTTTTTT.